The clone carrying this T cell receptor beta chain was seen at least ten times. The antigen remains undetermined. All of the isolated RNA was reverse transcribed, so expressed TCRB transcripts were sequenced. Clones were sequenced by immunoSEQ multiplex PCR, and TCRdb holds only the in-frame ones, with some missing. Of about 170,000 clones listed, around 7.9% are singletons. V was shortened by 7 bases and J by 0 bases, with 10 bases between the two germline ends. From germline, CDR1 is SQVTM and CDR2 ANQGSEA. The CDR3 is 12 amino acids. This sample was included in a study of beta chain features in type 1 diabetes. Broader study findings: There was a moderate but significant shortening of TCRB CDR3s in all four CD4+ subsets of Type 1 diabetes patients.

Cell sorting via CD45RO/CCR7/CD25/CD127/CD95/CD27 was performed to obtain CD4+ naive, central memory, regulatory and stem cell-like memory cells. The V and J genes are TRBV29-1 and TRBJ2-7, with D perhaps matching TRBD1 (5 bases). This TCR derives from a man between 18 and 35 years old with type 1 diabetes. Sample: central memory CD4+ T cells from blood. CDR3 in amino acids: CSASDSSYEQYF. CDR3 coding DNA: TGCAGCGCCAGCGACAGCTCCTACGAGCAGTACTTC.